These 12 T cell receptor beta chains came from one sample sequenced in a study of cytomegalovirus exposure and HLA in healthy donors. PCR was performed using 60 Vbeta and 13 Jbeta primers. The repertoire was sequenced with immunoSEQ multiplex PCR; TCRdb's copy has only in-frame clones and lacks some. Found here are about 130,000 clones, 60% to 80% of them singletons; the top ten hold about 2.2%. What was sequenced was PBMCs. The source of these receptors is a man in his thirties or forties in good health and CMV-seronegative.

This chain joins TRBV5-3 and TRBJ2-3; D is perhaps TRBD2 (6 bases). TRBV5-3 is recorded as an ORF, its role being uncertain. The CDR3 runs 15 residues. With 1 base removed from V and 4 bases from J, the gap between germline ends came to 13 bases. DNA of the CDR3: TGTGCCAGAAGCTTGTTGGGCGGCGGGGCAGATACGCAGTATTTT. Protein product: CARSLLGGGADTQYF.

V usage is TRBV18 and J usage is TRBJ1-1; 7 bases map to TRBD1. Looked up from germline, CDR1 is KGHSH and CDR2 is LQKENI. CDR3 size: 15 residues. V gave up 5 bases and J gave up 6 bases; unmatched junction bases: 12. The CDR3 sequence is CASSTGSDRAAEAFF. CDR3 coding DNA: TGTGCCAGCTCAACGGGTTCAGACAGGGCGGCTGAAGCTTTCTTT.

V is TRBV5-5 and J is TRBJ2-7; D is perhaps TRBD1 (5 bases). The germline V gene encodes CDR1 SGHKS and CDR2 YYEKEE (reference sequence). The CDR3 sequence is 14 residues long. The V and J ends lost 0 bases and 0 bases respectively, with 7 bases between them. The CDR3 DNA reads TGTGCCAGCAGCTTGGAGGACATCTCCTACGAGCAGTACTTC. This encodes CASSLEDISYEQYF.

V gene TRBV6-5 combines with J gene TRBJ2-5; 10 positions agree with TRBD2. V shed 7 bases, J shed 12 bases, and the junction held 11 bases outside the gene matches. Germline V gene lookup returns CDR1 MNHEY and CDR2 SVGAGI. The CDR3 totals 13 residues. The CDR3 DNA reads TGTGCCAGCAACCCGCCCGGGACTAGCGTAAAGTACTTC. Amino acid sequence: CASNPPGTSVKYF.

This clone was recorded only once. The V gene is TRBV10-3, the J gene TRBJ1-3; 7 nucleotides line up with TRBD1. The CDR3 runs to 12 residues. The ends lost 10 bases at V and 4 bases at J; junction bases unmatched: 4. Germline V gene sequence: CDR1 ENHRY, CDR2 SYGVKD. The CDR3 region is CATARGGNTIYF. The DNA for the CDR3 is TGTGCCACCGCCAGGGGGGGAAACACCATATATTTT.

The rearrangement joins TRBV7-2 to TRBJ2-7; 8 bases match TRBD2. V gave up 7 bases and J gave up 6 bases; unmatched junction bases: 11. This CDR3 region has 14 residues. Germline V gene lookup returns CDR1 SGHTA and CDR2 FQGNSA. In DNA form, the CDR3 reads TGTGCCAGCAACCTTAGCGGGATAAGGGGCGAGCAGTACTTC. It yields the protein CASNLSGIRGEQYF. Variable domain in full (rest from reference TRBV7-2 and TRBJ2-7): GAGVSQSPSNKVTEKGKDVELRCDPISGHTALYWYRQSLGQGLEFLIYFQGNSAPDKSGLPSDRFSAERTGGSVSTLTIQRTQQEDSAVYLCASNLSGIRGEQYFGPGTRLTVT.

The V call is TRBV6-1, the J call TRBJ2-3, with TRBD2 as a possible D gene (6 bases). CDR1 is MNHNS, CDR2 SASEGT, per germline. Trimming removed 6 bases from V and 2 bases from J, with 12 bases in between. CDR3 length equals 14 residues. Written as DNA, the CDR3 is TGTGCCAGCAGGAAGGACTACGCCACAGATACGCAGTATTTT. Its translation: CASRKDYATDTQYF.

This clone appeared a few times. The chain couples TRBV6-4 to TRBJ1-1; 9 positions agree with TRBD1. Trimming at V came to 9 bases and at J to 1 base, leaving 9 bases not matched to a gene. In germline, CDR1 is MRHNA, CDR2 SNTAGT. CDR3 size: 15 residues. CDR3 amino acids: CARDRGELGNTEAFF. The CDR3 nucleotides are TGTGCCAGGGACAGGGGTGAATTGGGGAACACTGAAGCTTTCTTT.

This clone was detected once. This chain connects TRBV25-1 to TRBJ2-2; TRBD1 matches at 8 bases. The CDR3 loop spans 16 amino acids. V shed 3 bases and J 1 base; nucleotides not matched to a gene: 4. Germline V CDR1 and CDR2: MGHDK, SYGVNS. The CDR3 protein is CASSDPGQGNTGELFF. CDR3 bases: TGTGCCAGCAGTGACCCTGGACAGGGGAACACCGGGGAGCTGTTTTTT.

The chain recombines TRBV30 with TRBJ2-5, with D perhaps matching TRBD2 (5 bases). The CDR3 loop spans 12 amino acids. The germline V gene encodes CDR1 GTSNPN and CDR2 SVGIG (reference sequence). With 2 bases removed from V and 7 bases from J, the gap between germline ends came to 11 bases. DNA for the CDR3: TGTGCCTGGAGTCGGGGATACGGGACCCAGTACTTC. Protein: CAWSRGYGTQYF.

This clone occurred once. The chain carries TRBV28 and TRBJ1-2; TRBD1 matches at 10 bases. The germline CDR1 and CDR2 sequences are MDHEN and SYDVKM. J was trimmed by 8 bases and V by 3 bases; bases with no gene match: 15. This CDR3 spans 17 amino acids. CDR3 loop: CASSFQSGTGVAWGYTF. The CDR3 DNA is TGTGCCAGCAGTTTTCAATCCGGGACAGGGGTAGCTTGGGGCTACACCTTC.

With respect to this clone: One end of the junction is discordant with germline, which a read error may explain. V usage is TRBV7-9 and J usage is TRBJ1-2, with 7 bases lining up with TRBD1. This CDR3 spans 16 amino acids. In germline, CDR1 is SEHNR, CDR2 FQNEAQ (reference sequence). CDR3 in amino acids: CSSSLSGTATYYGYTF. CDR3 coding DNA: TGTTCCAGCAGCCTCTCCGGGACAGCCACTTACTATGGCTACACCTTC.